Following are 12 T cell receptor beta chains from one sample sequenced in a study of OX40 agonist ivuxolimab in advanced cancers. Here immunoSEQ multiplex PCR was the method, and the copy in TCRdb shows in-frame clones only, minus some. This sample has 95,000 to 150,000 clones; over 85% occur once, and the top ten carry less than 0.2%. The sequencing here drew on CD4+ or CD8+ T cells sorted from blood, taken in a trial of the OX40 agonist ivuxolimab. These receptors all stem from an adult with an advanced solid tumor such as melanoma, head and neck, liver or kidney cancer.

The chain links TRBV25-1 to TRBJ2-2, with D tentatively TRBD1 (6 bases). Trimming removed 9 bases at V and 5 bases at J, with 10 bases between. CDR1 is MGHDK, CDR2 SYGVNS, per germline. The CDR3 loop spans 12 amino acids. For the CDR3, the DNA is TGTGCCAGTTCCAGGGGTACCGGGGAGCTGTTTTTT. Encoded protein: CASSRGTGELFF.

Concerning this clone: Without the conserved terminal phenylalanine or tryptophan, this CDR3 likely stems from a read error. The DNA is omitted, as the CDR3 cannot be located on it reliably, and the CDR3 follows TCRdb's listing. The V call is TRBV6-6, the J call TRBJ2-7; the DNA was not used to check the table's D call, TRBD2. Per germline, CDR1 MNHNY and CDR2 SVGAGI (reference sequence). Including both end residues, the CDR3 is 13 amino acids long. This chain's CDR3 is CASSYEGGSPLVI.

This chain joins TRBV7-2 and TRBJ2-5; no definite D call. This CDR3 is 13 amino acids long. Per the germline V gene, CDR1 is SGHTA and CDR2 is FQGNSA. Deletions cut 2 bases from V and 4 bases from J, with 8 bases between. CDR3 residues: CASSLIGGETQYF. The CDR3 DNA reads TGTGCCAGCAGCTTAATAGGCGGAGAGACCCAGTACTTC.

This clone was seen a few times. This CDR3 is CASSLDPGAYGSPLHF. The DNA for the CDR3 is TGTGCCAGCAGCTTAGATCCGGGGGCATATGGTTCACCCCTCCACTTT. The chain links TRBV7-9 to TRBJ1-6; D might be TRBD1 (6 bases). The CDR3 has 16 residues. Germline values: CDR1 SEHNR, CDR2 FQNEAQ (reference sequence). The V and J ends lost 1 base and 9 bases respectively, with 16 bases between them.

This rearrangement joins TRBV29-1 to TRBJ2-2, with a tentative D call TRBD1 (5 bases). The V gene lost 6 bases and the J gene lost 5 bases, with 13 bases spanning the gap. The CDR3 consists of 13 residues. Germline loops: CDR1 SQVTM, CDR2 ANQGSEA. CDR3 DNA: TGCAGCGTCACCAGACAGAGTACCGGGGAGCTGTTTTTT. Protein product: CSVTRQSTGELFF.

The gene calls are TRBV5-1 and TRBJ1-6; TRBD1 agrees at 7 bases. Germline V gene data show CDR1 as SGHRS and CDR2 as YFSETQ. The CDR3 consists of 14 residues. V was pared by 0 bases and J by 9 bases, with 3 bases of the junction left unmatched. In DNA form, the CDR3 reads TGCGCCAGCAGCTTGGGACAGGGAAGTTCACCCCTCCACTTT. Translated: CASSLGQGSSPLHF.

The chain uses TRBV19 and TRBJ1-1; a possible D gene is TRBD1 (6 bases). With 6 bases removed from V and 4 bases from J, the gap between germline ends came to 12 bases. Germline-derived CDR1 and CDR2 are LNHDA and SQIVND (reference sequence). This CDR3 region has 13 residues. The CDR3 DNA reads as TGTGCCAGTAGCGACAGGTCGGGCACTGAAGCTTTCTTT. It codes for CASSDRSGTEAFF.

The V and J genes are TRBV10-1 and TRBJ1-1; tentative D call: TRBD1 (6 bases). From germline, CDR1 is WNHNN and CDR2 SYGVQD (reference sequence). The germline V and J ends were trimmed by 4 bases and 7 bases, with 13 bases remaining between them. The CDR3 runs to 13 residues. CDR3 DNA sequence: TGCGCCAGCAGTGTCGATGCCAGGGGTGAAGCTTTCTTT. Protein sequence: CASSVDARGEAFF.

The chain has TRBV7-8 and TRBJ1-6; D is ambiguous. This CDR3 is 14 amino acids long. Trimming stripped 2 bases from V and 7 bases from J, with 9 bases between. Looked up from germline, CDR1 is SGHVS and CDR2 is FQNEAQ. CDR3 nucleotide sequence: TGTGCCAGCAGCTTAACAGAGTCGAATTCACCCCTCCACTTT. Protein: CASSLTESNSPLHF.

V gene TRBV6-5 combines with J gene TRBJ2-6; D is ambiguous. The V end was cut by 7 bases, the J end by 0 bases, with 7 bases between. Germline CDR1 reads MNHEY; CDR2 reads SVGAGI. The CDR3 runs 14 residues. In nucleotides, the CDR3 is TGTGCCAGCAACAGCAACTCTGGGGCCAACGTCCTGACTTTC. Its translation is CASNSNSGANVLTF.

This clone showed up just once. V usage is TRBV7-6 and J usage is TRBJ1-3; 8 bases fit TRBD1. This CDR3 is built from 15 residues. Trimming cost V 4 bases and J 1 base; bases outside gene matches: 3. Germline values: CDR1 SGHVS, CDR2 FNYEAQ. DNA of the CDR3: TGTGCCAGCAGCTCACGGACAGGGTCTGGAAACACCATATATTTT. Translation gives CASSSRTGSGNTIYF. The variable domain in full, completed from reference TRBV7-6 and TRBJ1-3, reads GAGVSQSPRYKVTKRGQDVALRCDPISGHVSLYWYRQALGQGPEFLTYFNYEAQQDKSGLPNDRFSAERPEGSISTLTIQRTEQRDSAMYRCASSSRTGSGNTIYFGEGSWLTVV.

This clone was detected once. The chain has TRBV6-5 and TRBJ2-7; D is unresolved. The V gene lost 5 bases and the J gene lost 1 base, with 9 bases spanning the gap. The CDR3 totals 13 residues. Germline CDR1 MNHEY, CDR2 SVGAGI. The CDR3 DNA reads TGTGCCAGCAGTGAAGCATTTTCCTACGAGCAGTACTTC. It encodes CASSEAFSYEQYF.